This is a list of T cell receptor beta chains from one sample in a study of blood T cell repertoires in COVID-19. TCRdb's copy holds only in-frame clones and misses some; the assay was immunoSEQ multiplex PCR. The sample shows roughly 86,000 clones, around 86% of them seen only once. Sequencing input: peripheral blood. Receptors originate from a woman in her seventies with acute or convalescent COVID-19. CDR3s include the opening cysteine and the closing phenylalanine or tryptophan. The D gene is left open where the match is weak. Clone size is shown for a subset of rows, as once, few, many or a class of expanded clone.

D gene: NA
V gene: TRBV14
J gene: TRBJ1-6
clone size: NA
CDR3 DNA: TGTGCCAGCAGCCAAGTTCAGGGTTATTCACCCCTCCACTTT
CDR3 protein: CASSQVQGYSPLHF

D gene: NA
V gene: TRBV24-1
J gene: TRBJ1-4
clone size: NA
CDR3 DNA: TGTGCCACCAGTGATAACGGGGTACGCGAAAAACTGTTTTTT
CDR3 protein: CATSDNGVREKLFF

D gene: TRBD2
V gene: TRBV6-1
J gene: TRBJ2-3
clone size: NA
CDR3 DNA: TGTGCCAGCAGTGGAACGCTAGCGGGGGGGCCTGGAGATACGCAGTATTTT
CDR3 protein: CASSGTLAGGPGDTQYF

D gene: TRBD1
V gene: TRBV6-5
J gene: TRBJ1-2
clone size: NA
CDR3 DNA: TGTGCCACGACCCTGGGACAGGGGAGGTATGGCTACACCTTC
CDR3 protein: CATTLGQGRYGYTF

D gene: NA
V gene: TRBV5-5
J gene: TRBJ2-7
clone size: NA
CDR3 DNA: TGTGCCAGCAGCTTGGGACAGCTAGCCTACGAGCAGTACTTC
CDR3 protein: CASSLGQLAYEQYF

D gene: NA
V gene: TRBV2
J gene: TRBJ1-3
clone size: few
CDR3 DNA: TGTGCCAGCAGTGAAGCGGGCCTCTCTGGAAACACCATATATTTT
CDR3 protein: CASSEAGLSGNTIYF

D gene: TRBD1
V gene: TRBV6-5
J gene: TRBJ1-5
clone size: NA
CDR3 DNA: TGTGCCCAGGGGCAGGGGGATCAGCCCCAGCATTTT
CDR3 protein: CAQGQGDQPQHF

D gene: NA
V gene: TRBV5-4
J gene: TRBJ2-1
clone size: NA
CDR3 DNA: TGTGCCAGCAGCTTGGATACTTCAGGTTCCTACAATGAGCAGTTCTTC
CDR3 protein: CASSLDTSGSYNEQFF

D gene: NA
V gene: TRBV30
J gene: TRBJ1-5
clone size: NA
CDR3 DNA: TGTGCCTGGAGTTCGGGGGGCCGGCAGCCCCAGCATTTT
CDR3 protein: CAWSSGGRQPQHF

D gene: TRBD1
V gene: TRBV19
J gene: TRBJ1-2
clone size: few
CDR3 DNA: TGTGCCAGTAGTAGGAGGGACAGACGATCTCGGGGCTACACCTTC
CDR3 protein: CASSRRDRRSRGYTF

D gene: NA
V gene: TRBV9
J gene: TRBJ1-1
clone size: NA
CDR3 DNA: TGTGCCAGCAGCGTATCTCCAGGTCCCATGAACACTGAAGCTTTCTTT
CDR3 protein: CASSVSPGPMNTEAFF

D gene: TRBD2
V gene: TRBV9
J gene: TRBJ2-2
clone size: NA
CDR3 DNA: TGTGCCAGCAGCGTCGGACTAGCGGCGATGGCCGGGGAGCTGTTTTTT
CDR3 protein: CASSVGLAAMAGELFF

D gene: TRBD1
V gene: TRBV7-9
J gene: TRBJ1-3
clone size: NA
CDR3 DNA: TGTGCCAGCAGCCCGAGCGACAGGGTTGGAAACACCATATATTTT
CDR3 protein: CASSPSDRVGNTIYF

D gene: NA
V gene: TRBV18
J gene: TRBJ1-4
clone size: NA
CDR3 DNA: TGTGCCAGCTCCCGAGGGAGACGCGGGGTGGAAAAACTGTTTTTT
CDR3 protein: CASSRGRRGVEKLFF

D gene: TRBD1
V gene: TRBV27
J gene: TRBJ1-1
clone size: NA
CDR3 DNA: TGTGCCAGCAGACCACAAACTTTACAGGGGGCTGGCACTGAAGCTTTCTTT
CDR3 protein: CASRPQTLQGAGTEAFF

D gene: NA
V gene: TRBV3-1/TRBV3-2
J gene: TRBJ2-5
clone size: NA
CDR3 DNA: TGTGCCAGCAGCCGGACTTACCAAGAGACCCAGTACTTC
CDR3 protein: CASSRTYQETQYF

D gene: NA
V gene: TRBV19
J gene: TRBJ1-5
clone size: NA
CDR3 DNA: TGTGCCAGTAGTCGCCTCATGCCCTCCATAGCCGCCCAGCATTTT
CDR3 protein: CASSRLMPSIAAQHF

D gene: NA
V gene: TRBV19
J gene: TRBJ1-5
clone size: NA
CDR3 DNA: TGTGCCAGTAGTATGGGGCAGGGGATTTATCAGCCCCAGCATTTT
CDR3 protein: CASSMGQGIYQPQHF